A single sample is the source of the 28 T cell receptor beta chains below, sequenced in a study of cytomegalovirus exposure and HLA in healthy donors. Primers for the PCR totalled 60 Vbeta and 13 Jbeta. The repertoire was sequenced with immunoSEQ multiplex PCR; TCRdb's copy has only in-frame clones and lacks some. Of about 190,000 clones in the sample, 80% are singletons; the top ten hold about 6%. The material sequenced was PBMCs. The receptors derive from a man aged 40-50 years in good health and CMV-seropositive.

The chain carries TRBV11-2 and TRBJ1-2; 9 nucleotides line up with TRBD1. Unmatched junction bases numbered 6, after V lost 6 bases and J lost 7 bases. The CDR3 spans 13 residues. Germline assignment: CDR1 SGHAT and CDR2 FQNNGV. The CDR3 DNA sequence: TGTGCCAGCAGAGCTACAGGGGGCCGTGGCTACACCTTC. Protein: CASRATGGRGYTF.

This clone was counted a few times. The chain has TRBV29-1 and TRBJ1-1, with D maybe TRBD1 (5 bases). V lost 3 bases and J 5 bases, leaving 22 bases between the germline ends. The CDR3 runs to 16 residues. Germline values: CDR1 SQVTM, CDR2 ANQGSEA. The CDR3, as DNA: TGCAGCGTTGACCACGTGGGGGGAAGATTTAGTACTGAAGCTTTCTTT. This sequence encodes CSVDHVGGRFSTEAFF.

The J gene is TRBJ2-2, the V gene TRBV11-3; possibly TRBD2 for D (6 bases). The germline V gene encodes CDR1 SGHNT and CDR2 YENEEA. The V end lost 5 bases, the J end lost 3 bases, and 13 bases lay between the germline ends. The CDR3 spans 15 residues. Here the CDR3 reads CASSPGELYTGELFF. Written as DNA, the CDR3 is TGTGCCAGCAGCCCGGGGGAACTTTACACCGGGGAGCTGTTTTTT.

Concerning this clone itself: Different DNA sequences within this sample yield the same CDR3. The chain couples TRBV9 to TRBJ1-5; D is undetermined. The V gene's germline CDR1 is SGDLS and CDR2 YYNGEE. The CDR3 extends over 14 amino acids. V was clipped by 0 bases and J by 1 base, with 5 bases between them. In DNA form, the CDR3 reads TGTGCCAGCAGCGTAGGAGGAAGCAATCAGCCCCAGCATTTT. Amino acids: CASSVGGSNQPQHF.

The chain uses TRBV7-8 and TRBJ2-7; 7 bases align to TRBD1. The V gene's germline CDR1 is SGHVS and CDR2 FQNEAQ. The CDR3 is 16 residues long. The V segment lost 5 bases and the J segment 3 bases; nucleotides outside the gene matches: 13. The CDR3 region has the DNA TGTGCCAGCAGCGTAAAGACAGGGATTGCGTTCTACGAGCAGTACTTC. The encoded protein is CASSVKTGIAFYEQYF.

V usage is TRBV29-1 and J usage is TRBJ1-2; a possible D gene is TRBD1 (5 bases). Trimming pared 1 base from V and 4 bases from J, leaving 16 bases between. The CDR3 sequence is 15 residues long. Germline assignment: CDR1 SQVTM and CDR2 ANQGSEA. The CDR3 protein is CSVEGSWGEGYGYTF. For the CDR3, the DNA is TGCAGCGTTGAAGGTTCATGGGGCGAAGGCTATGGCTACACCTTC.

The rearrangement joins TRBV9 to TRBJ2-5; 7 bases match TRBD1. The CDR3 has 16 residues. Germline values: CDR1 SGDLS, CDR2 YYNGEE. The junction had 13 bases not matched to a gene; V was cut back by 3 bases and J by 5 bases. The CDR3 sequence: CASSAATGLGVETQYF. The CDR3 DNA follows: TGTGCCAGCAGCGCCGCGACAGGGTTGGGGGTTGAGACCCAGTACTTC.

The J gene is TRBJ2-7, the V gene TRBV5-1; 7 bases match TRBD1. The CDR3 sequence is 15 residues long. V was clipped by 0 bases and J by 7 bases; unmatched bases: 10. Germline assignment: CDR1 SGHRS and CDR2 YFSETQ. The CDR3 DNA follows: TGCGCCAGCAGCTTGGAGGGGACAGCCCTACGAGAGCAGTACTTC. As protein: CASSLEGTALREQYF.

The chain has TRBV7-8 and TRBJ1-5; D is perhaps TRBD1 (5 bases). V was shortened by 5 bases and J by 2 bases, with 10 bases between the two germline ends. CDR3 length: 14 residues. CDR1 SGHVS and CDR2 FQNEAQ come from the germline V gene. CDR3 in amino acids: CASSPLGGNQPQHF. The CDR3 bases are TGTGCCAGCAGCCCCCTAGGGGGCAATCAGCCCCAGCATTTT.

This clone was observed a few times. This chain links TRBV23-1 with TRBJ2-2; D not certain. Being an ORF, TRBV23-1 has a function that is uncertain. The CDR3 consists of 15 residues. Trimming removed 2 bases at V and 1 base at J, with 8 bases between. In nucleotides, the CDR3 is TGCGCCAGCAGTCAAAAGCAGGAGAACACCGGGGAGCTGTTTTTT. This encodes CASSQKQENTGELFF.

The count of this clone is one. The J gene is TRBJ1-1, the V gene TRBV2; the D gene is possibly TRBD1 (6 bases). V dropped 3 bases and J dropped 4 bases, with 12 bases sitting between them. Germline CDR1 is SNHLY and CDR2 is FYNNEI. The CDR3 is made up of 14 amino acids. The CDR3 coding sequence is TGTGCCAGCAGTGAGGGGGGAGGGGGCACTGAAGCTTTCTTT. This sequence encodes CASSEGGGGTEAFF.

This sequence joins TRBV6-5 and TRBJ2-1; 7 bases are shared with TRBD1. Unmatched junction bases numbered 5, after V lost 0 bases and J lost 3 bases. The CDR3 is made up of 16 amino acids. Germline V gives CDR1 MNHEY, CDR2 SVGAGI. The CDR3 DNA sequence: TGTGCCAGCAGTTACTCAGTAAGACAGGGCTACAATGAGCAGTTCTTC. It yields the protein CASSYSVRQGYNEQFF.

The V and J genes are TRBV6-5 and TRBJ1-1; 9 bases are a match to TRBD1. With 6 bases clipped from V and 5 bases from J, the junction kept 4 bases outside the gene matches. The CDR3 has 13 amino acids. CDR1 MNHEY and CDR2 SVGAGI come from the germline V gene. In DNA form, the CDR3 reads TGTGCCAGCAGACGGACAGGGGAGACTGAAGCTTTCTTT. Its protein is CASRRTGETEAFF.

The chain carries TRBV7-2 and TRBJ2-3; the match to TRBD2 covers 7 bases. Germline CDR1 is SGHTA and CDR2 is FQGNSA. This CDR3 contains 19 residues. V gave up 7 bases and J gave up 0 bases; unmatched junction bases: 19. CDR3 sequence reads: CASTAPLSGDYTSTDTQYF. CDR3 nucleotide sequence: TGTGCCAGCACCGCACCCCTCAGCGGGGACTATACTAGCACAGATACGCAGTATTTT.

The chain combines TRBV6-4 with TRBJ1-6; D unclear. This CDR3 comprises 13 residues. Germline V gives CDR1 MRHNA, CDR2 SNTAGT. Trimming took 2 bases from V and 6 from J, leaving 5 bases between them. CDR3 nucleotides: TGTGCCAGCAGTGACAGCGGTAATTCACCCCTCCACTTT. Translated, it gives CASSDSGNSPLHF.

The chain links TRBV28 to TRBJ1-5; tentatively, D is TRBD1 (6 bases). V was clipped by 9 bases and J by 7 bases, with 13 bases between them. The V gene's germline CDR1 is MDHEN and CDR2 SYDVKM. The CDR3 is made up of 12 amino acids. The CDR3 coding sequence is TGTGCCAGTTCAGGGGTGGAACAGCCCCAGCATTTT. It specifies CASSGVEQPQHF. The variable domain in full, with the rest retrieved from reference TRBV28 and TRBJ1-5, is DVKVTQSSRYLVKRTGEKVFLECVQDMDHENMFWYRQDPGLGLRLIYFSYDVKMKEKGDIPEGYSVSREKKERFSLILESASTNQTSMYLCASSGVEQPQHFGDGTRLSIL.

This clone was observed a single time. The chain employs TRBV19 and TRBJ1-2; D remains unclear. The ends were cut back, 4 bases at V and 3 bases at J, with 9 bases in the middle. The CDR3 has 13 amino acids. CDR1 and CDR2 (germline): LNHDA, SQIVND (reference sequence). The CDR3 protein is CASSTRMDYGYTF. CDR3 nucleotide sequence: TGTGCCAGTAGTACGAGGATGGACTATGGCTACACCTTC.

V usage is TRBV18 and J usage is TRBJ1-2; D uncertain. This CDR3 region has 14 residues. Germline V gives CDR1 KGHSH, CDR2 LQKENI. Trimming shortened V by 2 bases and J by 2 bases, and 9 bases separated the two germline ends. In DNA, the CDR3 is TGTGCCAGCTCACCAGGGAGTGGAAACTATGGCTACACCTTC. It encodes CASSPGSGNYGYTF.

The chain's CDR3 is CATQGGLAADTQYF. The CDR3 DNA is TGTGCCACCCAAGGGGGACTAGCAGCAGATACGCAGTATTTT. V and J are TRBV6-5 and TRBJ2-3, with 9 positions matching TRBD2. This CDR3 is 14 amino acids long. The germline V gene has CDR1 MNHEY and CDR2 SVGAGI. The V gene end was trimmed by 10 bases and the J gene end by 4 bases; junction bases not matched to a gene: 9.

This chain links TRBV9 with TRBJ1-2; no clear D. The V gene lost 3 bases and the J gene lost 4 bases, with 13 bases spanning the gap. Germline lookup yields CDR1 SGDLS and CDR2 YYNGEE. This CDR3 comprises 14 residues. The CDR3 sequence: CASSGRGGIYGYTF. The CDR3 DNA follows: TGTGCCAGCAGCGGCCGGGGAGGGATCTATGGCTACACCTTC.

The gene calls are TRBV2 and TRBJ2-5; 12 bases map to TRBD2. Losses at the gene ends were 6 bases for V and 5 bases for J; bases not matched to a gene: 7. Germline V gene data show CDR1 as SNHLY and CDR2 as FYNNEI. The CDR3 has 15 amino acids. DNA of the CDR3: TGTGCCAGCAGGAAAGCTAGCGGGGGGGTTGAGACCCAGTACTTC. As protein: CASRKASGGVETQYF. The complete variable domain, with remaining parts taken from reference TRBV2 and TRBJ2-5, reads EPEVTQTPSHQVTQMGQEVILRCVPISNHLYFYWYRQILGQKVEFLVSFYNNEISEKSEIFDDQFSVERPDGSNFTLKIRSTKLEDSAMYFCASRKASGGVETQYFGPGTRLLVL.

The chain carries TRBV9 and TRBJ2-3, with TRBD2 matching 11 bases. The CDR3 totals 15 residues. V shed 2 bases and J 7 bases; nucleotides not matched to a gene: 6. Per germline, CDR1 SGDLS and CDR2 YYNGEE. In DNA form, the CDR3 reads TGTGCCAGCAGCGTTCTGGGACTAGCGGCGAATACGCAGTATTTT. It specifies CASSVLGLAANTQYF. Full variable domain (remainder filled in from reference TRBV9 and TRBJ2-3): DSGVTQTPKHLITATGQRVTLRCSPRSGDLSVYWYQQSLDQGLQFLIQYYNGEERAKGNILERFSAQQFPDLHSELNLSSLELGDSALYFCASSVLGLAANTQYFGPGTRLTVL.

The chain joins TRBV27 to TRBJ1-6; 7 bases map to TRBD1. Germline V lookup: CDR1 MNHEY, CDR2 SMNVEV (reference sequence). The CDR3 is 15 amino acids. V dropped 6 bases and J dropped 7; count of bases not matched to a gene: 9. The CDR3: CASSRPTGFNSPLHF. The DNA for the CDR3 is TGTGCCAGCAGCAGGCCGACAGGGTTCAATTCACCCCTCCACTTT.

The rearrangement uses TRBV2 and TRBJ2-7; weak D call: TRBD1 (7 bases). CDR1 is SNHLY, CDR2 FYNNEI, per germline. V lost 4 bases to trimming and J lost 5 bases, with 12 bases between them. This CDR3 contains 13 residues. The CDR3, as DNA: TGTGCCAGCAGTGTCTCAGGGGGGAACGAGCAGTACTTC. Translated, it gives CASSVSGGNEQYF.

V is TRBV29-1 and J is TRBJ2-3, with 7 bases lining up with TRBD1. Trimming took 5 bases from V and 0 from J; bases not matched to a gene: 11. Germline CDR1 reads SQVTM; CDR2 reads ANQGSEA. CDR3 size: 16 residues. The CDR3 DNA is TGCAGCGTTCAGGGGGAGAGGGGCCAAAGCACAGATACGCAGTATTTT. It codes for CSVQGERGQSTDTQYF.

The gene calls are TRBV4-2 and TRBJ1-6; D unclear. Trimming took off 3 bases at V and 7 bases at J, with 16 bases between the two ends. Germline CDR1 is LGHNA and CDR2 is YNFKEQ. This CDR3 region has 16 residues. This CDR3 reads CASSQVEGARNSPLHF. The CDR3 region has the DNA TGTGCCAGCAGCCAGGTGGAGGGTGCGAGAAATTCACCCCTCCACTTT.

The CDR3 loop reads CASSQGADGEAFF. The CDR3 DNA follows: TGCGCCAGCAGCCAGGGGGCGGACGGCGAAGCTTTCTTT. The chain has TRBV5-1 and TRBJ1-1; 8 bases line up with TRBD1. V lost 4 bases, J lost 8 bases, and 7 bases stayed unmatched. CDR3 size: 13 residues. Per the germline V gene, CDR1 is SGHRS and CDR2 is YFSETQ.

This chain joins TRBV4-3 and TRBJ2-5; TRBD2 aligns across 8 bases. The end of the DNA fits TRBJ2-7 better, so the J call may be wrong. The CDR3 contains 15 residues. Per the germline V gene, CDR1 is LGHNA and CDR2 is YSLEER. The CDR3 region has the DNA TGCGCCAGCAGCCATGCGGGGGGCCTCTCCTACGAGCAGTACTTC. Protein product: CASSHAGGLSYEQYF.